This paragraph reports one T cell receptor (beta chain). Assay: immunoSEQ multiplex PCR; the TCRdb copy retains only in-frame clones and omits some. This table has tens of thousands of clones, over 75% appearing once. The V and J ends lost 6 bases and 4 bases respectively, with 6 bases between them. CDR3 length: 11 residues. Per the germline V gene, CDR1 is SGHAT and CDR2 is FQNNGV. The sample originates from a study of PD-1 blockade in classical Hodgkin lymphoma. Study background: Nivolumab was given intravenously to patients at 3 mg/kg every 2 weeks.

Time point noted: cycle 4 day 1 (C4D1), after 5 to 7 weeks of nivolumab. Every single patient, without exception, relapsed after autologous stem cell transplantation, and brentuximab vedotin exposure varied. Sample: peripheral blood mononuclear cells (PBMCs), taken before the fourth cycle of nivolumab. The source of this sequence is a human donor with classical Hodgkin lymphoma. This rearrangement joins TRBV11-2 to TRBJ2-5, with unresolved D. CDR3 residues: CASRSLETQYF. The CDR3 nucleotides read TGTGCCAGCAGATCCTTAGAGACCCAGTACTTC.